Listed below are T cell receptor beta chains from one sample, sequenced in a study of T cell responses to AZD1222 COVID-19 vaccine. Clones were sequenced by immunoSEQ multiplex PCR, and TCRdb holds only the in-frame ones, with some missing. The data contain approximately 120,000 clones, roughly 86% of them singletons. The material was peripheral blood, obtained on day 0 of AZD1222 vaccination. Receptors were obtained from an adult in good health. Both conserved end residues are part of each CDR3. The D gene is left open where the match is weak. Some rows have no size entry. The others give once, few or many, or a class for an expanded clone.

J gene: TRBJ2-7
clone size: few
V gene: TRBV28
D gene: TRBD1
CDR3 protein: CASSFRSGQGALSQYF
CDR3 DNA: TGTGCCAGCAGTTTTCGATCCGGACAGGGGGCGCTCTCGCAGTACTTC

J gene: TRBJ2-7
clone size: once
V gene: TRBV5-1
D gene: .
CDR3 protein: CASSPGGVSYEQYF
CDR3 DNA: TGCGCCAGCAGCCCAGGGGGGGTTTCCTACGAGCAGTACTTC

J gene: TRBJ1-6
clone size: once
V gene: TRBV5-4
D gene: .
CDR3 protein: CASSLKGLGNSPLHF
CDR3 DNA: TGTGCCAGCAGCTTGAAGGGGTTGGGTAATTCACCCCTCCACTTT

J gene: TRBJ2-1
clone size: .
V gene: TRBV6-6
D gene: .
CDR3 protein: CASSDKGVGYRNEQFF
CDR3 DNA: TGTGCCAGCAGCGATAAGGGGGTGGGTTATCGCAATGAGCAGTTCTTC

J gene: TRBJ2-1
clone size: few
V gene: TRBV6-5
D gene: .
CDR3 protein: CASSHQRLDEQFF
CDR3 DNA: TGTGCCAGCAGCCACCAGCGGTTGGATGAGCAGTTCTTC

J gene: TRBJ2-2
clone size: .
V gene: TRBV9
D gene: TRBD1
CDR3 protein: CASSTRQGMVGELFF
CDR3 DNA: TGTGCCAGCAGCACCCGACAGGGGATGGTCGGGGAGCTGTTTTTT

J gene: TRBJ2-4
clone size: .
V gene: TRBV7-2
D gene: TRBD2
CDR3 protein: CASSPPRLAGVVIQYF
CDR3 DNA: TGTGCCAGCAGCCCCCCGAGACTAGCGGGAGTTGTCATTCAGTACTTC

J gene: TRBJ2-3
clone size: .
V gene: TRBV10-3
D gene: TRBD2
CDR3 protein: CAIRPSGGDTQYF
CDR3 DNA: TGTGCCATCAGGCCTAGCGGGGGGGATACGCAGTATTTT

J gene: TRBJ2-1
clone size: .
V gene: TRBV11-2
D gene: .
CDR3 protein: CASSSEMGEQFF
CDR3 DNA: TGTGCCAGCAGCTCCGAAATGGGAGAGCAGTTCTTC

J gene: TRBJ1-4
clone size: .
V gene: TRBV15
D gene: TRBD1
CDR3 protein: CATSRGQFNEKLFF
CDR3 DNA: TGTGCCACCAGCAGGGGACAGTTTAATGAAAAACTGTTTTTT

J gene: TRBJ1-2
clone size: few
V gene: TRBV19
D gene: .
CDR3 protein: CASSMAQLYGYTF
CDR3 DNA: TGTGCCAGTAGTATGGCTCAGCTCTATGGCTACACCTTC

J gene: TRBJ1-3
clone size: .
V gene: TRBV30
D gene: .
CDR3 protein: CAWSVPERGGNTIYF
CDR3 DNA: TGTGCCTGGAGTGTACCGGAGAGGGGTGGAAACACCATATATTTT

J gene: TRBJ1-2
clone size: .
V gene: TRBV12-3/TRBV12-4
D gene: .
CDR3 protein: CASSWTANYGYTF
CDR3 DNA: TGTGCCAGCAGTTGGACAGCGAACTATGGCTACACCTTC

J gene: TRBJ1-1
clone size: .
V gene: TRBV5-1
D gene: .
CDR3 protein: CASRGSPNTEAFF
CDR3 DNA: TGCGCCAGCAGAGGTTCCCCGAACACTGAAGCTTTCTTT

J gene: TRBJ2-7
clone size: once
V gene: TRBV18
D gene: TRBD2
CDR3 protein: CASSETSGGAGSEQYF
CDR3 DNA: TGTGCCAGCTCCGAGACTAGCGGGGGGGCCGGGAGCGAGCAGTACTTC

J gene: TRBJ2-7
clone size: .
V gene: TRBV3-1/TRBV3-2
D gene: TRBD1
CDR3 protein: CASSPSLAGTGWNEQYF
CDR3 DNA: TGTGCCAGCAGCCCCTCCCTTGCCGGGACAGGTTGGAACGAGCAGTACTTC

J gene: TRBJ2-7
clone size: .
V gene: TRBV7-9
D gene: TRBD1
CDR3 protein: CASSLGGTGGSYEQYF
CDR3 DNA: TGTGCCAGCAGCTTAGGGGGGACAGGGGGCTCCTACGAGCAGTACTTC

J gene: TRBJ2-2
clone size: .
V gene: TRBV11-2
D gene: TRBD2
CDR3 protein: CASSLEGLAANTGELFF
CDR3 DNA: TGTGCCAGCAGCTTAGAAGGACTAGCGGCGAACACCGGGGAGCTGTTTTTT

J gene: TRBJ2-7
clone size: .
V gene: TRBV4-3
D gene: .
CDR3 protein: CASSQDTAGRYEQYF
CDR3 DNA: TGCGCCAGCAGCCAAGATACGGCAGGGCGGTACGAGCAGTACTTC

J gene: TRBJ1-2
clone size: .
V gene: TRBV2
D gene: .
CDR3 protein: CASSRTADNYGYTF
CDR3 DNA: TGTGCCAGCAGTAGAACAGCAGATAACTATGGCTACACCTTC

J gene: TRBJ2-5
clone size: .
V gene: TRBV9
D gene: .
CDR3 protein: CASSVAGGAPAGGTQYF
CDR3 DNA: TGTGCCAGCAGCGTAGCTGGAGGGGCTCCGGCAGGGGGGACCCAGTACTTC

J gene: TRBJ1-2
clone size: few
V gene: TRBV6-2/TRBV6-3
D gene: .
CDR3 protein: CASSYLRGEEYGYTF
CDR3 DNA: TGTGCCAGCAGTTACCTCCGTGGGGAAGAATATGGCTACACCTTC

J gene: TRBJ2-7
clone size: once
V gene: TRBV5-1
D gene: TRBD2
CDR3 protein: CASSLGTSGRTYEQYF
CDR3 DNA: TGCGCCAGCAGCTTGGGGACTAGCGGGAGAACCTACGAGCAGTACTTC

J gene: TRBJ2-3
clone size: .
V gene: TRBV4-2
D gene: .
CDR3 protein: CASSQEASSGDTQYF
CDR3 DNA: TGTGCCAGCAGCCAAGAAGCCTCCTCGGGAGATACGCAGTATTTT

J gene: TRBJ2-3
clone size: .
V gene: TRBV2
D gene: TRBD2
CDR3 protein: CASRWGGSSTDTQYF
CDR3 DNA: TGTGCCAGCAGGTGGGGGGGATCTAGCACAGATACGCAGTATTTT

J gene: TRBJ1-5
clone size: .
V gene: TRBV27
D gene: TRBD1
CDR3 protein: CASRPGQISNQPQHF
CDR3 DNA: TGTGCCAGCAGACCGGGACAGATTAGCAATCAGCCCCAGCATTTT

J gene: TRBJ2-1
clone size: once
V gene: TRBV24-1
D gene: TRBD1
CDR3 protein: CATSDRTGGRNNEQFF
CDR3 DNA: TGTGCCACCAGTGACAGGACAGGGGGTAGAAACAATGAGCAGTTCTTC

J gene: TRBJ1-6
clone size: .
V gene: TRBV6-5
D gene: .
CDR3 protein: CASSSGVYSPLHF
CDR3 DNA: TGTGCCAGCAGTTCAGGGGTCTATTCACCCCTCCACTTT

J gene: TRBJ1-2
clone size: medium-sized
V gene: TRBV30
D gene: TRBD1
CDR3 protein: CAWSAGGGSYGYTF
CDR3 DNA: TGTGCCTGGAGTGCAGGGGGGGGATCCTATGGCTACACCTTC

J gene: TRBJ1-1
clone size: .
V gene: TRBV6-6
D gene: .
CDR3 protein: CASSRETVNTEAFF
CDR3 DNA: TGTGCCAGCAGTAGAGAGACAGTTAACACTGAAGCTTTCTTT

J gene: TRBJ2-2
clone size: .
V gene: TRBV6-5
D gene: TRBD2
CDR3 protein: CASSPLAGAGGELFF
CDR3 DNA: TGTGCCAGCAGTCCTCTAGCGGGAGCCGGCGGGGAGCTGTTTTTT

J gene: TRBJ2-7
clone size: .
V gene: TRBV7-8
D gene: TRBD2
CDR3 protein: CASNHLAGGAYEQYF
CDR3 DNA: TGTGCCAGCAACCACTTAGCGGGGGGAGCCTACGAGCAGTACTTC

J gene: TRBJ2-3
clone size: .
V gene: TRBV27
D gene: .
CDR3 protein: CASSRPTDTQYF
CDR3 DNA: TGTGCCAGCAGTCGTCCCACAGATACGCAGTATTTT

J gene: TRBJ2-5
clone size: .
V gene: TRBV3-1/TRBV3-2
D gene: .
CDR3 protein: CASSQDLGGAVVQETQYF
CDR3 DNA: TGTGCCAGCAGCCAAGATTTAGGGGGAGCCGTTGTACAAGAGACCCAGTACTTC

J gene: TRBJ2-2
clone size: .
V gene: TRBV7-2
D gene: .
CDR3 protein: CASSLVWDTGELFF
CDR3 DNA: TGTGCCAGCAGCTTAGTTTGGGACACCGGGGAGCTGTTTTTT

J gene: TRBJ2-7
clone size: .
V gene: TRBV29-1
D gene: .
CDR3 protein: CSVDPGAGEQYF
CDR3 DNA: TGCAGCGTTGACCCAGGGGCGGGAGAGCAGTACTTC

J gene: TRBJ2-7
clone size: .
V gene: TRBV7-9
D gene: .
CDR3 protein: CASSFLLSNEQYF
CDR3 DNA: TGTGCCAGCAGTTTCCTCCTGTCCAACGAGCAGTACTTC

J gene: TRBJ2-7
clone size: .
V gene: TRBV9
D gene: TRBD1
CDR3 protein: CASSVGTGVGEQYF
CDR3 DNA: TGTGCCAGCAGCGTAGGGACAGGGGTGGGCGAGCAGTACTTC

J gene: TRBJ1-5
clone size: .
V gene: TRBV5-8
D gene: .
CDR3 protein: CASSSGARQPQHF
CDR3 DNA: TGTGCCAGCAGCTCGGGGGCGCGTCAGCCCCAGCATTTT

J gene: TRBJ2-7
clone size: once
V gene: TRBV2
D gene: .
CDR3 protein: CASSATYGSPSSLGGF
CDR3 DNA: TGTGCCAGCAGTGCTACGTACGGATCCCCCTCGAGCCTCGGAGGTTTC

J gene: TRBJ2-3
clone size: .
V gene: TRBV5-6
D gene: TRBD1
CDR3 protein: CASSLQGAGDTQYF
CDR3 DNA: TGTGCCAGCAGCTTGCAGGGGGCGGGAGATACGCAGTATTTT

J gene: TRBJ2-1
clone size: once
V gene: TRBV4-3
D gene: TRBD1
CDR3 protein: CASSQDLGTGMNEQFF
CDR3 DNA: TGCGCCAGCAGCCAAGATTTAGGGACAGGGATGAATGAGCAGTTCTTC

J gene: TRBJ2-7
clone size: .
V gene: TRBV5-6
D gene: .
CDR3 protein: CASSLYVDEQYF
CDR3 DNA: TGTGCCAGCAGCTTGTATGTGGACGAGCAGTACTTC

J gene: TRBJ2-7
clone size: once
V gene: TRBV29-1
D gene: TRBD1
CDR3 protein: CSVEGTGVYEQYF
CDR3 DNA: TGCAGCGTTGAAGGGACAGGGGTCTACGAGCAGTACTTC

J gene: TRBJ1-5
clone size: once
V gene: TRBV4-1
D gene: .
CDR3 protein: CASSTGQFSNQPQHF
CDR3 DNA: TGCGCCAGCAGCACAGGACAGTTTAGCAATCAGCCCCAGCATTTT

J gene: TRBJ2-3
clone size: .
V gene: TRBV15
D gene: .
CDR3 protein: CATSGAGGTDTQYF
CDR3 DNA: TGTGCCACCAGCGGGGCTGGGGGCACAGATACGCAGTATTTT

J gene: TRBJ2-7
clone size: once
V gene: TRBV5-4
D gene: .
CDR3 protein: CASSKPDGTYEQYF
CDR3 DNA: TGTGCCAGCAGCAAACCGGACGGCACCTACGAGCAGTACTTC

J gene: TRBJ1-3
clone size: .
V gene: TRBV28
D gene: .
CDR3 protein: CASSDYSGNTIYF
CDR3 DNA: TGTGCCAGTTCAGATTACTCTGGAAACACCATATATTTT

J gene: TRBJ1-4
clone size: .
V gene: TRBV19
D gene: .
CDR3 protein: CASSIRDEKLFF
CDR3 DNA: TGTGCCAGTAGTATTAGGGATGAAAAACTGTTTTTT

J gene: TRBJ1-6
clone size: .
V gene: TRBV6-5
D gene: .
CDR3 protein: CASSYGTLLGNSPLHF
CDR3 DNA: TGTGCCAGCAGTTACGGGACACTACTTGGGAATTCACCCCTCCACTTT

J gene: TRBJ2-5
clone size: .
V gene: TRBV18
D gene: .
CDR3 protein: CASSPDRETQYF
CDR3 DNA: TGTGCCAGCTCACCGGACAGAGAGACCCAGTACTTC

J gene: TRBJ2-7
clone size: .
V gene: TRBV28
D gene: .
CDR3 protein: CASSLSAGGSYEQYF
CDR3 DNA: TGTGCCAGCAGTTTATCCGCCGGAGGGTCCTACGAGCAGTACTTC

J gene: TRBJ1-3
clone size: once
V gene: TRBV5-1
D gene: TRBD1
CDR3 protein: CASSSDRGQGNTIYF
CDR3 DNA: TGCGCCAGCAGCTCGGACAGGGGGCAAGGAAACACCATATATTTT

J gene: TRBJ2-6
clone size: .
V gene: TRBV27
D gene: TRBD1
CDR3 protein: CASSLGPGTDPSGANVLTF
CDR3 DNA: TGTGCCAGCAGTTTAGGTCCGGGGACAGACCCTTCTGGGGCCAACGTCCTGACTTTC

J gene: TRBJ1-5
clone size: .
V gene: TRBV28
D gene: TRBD1
CDR3 protein: CASSFPTGTQPQHF
CDR3 DNA: TGTGCCAGCAGTTTCCCGACAGGGACACAGCCCCAGCATTTT

J gene: TRBJ1-5
clone size: .
V gene: TRBV28
D gene: TRBD1
CDR3 protein: CASTNRGLRLGSNQPQHF
CDR3 DNA: TGTGCCAGCACCAACAGGGGGCTGAGGTTAGGTAGCAATCAGCCCCAGCATTTT

J gene: TRBJ2-1
clone size: .
V gene: TRBV9
D gene: .
CDR3 protein: CASNRVDSYNEQFF
CDR3 DNA: TGTGCCAGCAATAGGGTTGACTCCTACAATGAGCAGTTCTTC

J gene: TRBJ2-2
clone size: .
V gene: TRBV27
D gene: .
CDR3 protein: CASSPVFTGELFF
CDR3 DNA: TGTGCCAGCAGTCCCGTGTTCACCGGGGAGCTGTTTTTT

J gene: TRBJ1-2
clone size: .
V gene: TRBV11-2
D gene: .
CDR3 protein: CASSLRSRVETIDYTF
CDR3 DNA: TGTGCCAGCAGCTTACGTTCCAGGGTCGAAACCATTGACTACACCTTC

J gene: TRBJ2-1
clone size: .
V gene: TRBV11-3
D gene: .
CDR3 protein: CASSRTDEQFF
CDR3 DNA: TGTGCCAGCAGTCGTACAGACGAGCAGTTCTTC